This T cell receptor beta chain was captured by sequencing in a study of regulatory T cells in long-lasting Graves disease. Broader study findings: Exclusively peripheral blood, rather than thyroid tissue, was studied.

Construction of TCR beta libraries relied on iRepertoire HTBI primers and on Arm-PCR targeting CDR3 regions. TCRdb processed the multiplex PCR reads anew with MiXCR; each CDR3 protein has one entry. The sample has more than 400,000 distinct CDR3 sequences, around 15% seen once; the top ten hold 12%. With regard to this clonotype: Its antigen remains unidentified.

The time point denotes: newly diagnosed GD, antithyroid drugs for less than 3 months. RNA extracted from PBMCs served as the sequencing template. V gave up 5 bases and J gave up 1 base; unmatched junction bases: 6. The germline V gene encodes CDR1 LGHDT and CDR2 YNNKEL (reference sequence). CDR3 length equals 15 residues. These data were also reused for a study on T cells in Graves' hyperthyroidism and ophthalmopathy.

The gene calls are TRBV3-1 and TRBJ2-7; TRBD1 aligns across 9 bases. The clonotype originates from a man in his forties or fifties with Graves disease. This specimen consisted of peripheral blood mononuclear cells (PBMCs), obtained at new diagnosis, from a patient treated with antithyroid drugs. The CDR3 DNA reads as TGTGCCAGCAGCGGACCGGGACAGGGATCCTACGAGCAGTACTTC. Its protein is CASSGPGQGSYEQYF.